This T cell receptor beta chain stems from a study of long-term antiretroviral therapy in people with HIV. Looked up from germline, CDR1 is MNHEY and CDR2 is SMNVEV (reference sequence). The CDR3 contains 15 residues. With V trimmed by 4 bases and J by 3 bases, 8 bases remained unmatched. Survey-level resolution applied to immunoSEQ assay v3.0. Sequencing was performed with immunoSEQ multiplex PCR; in TCRdb, only in-frame clones are kept and a portion is missing. The profile shows roughly 36,000 clones, roughly 85% of them singletons. J is TRBJ2-5 and V is TRBV27; 7 bases fit TRBD1. This TCR derives from a man younger than 30 with HIV. The sequencing here drew on unsorted PBMCs, taken 0.4 years before starting antiretroviral therapy. CDR3 sequence reads: CASSSSLGQKETQYF. Written as DNA, the CDR3 is TGTGCCAGCAGTTCCTCATTGGGACAGAAAGAGACCCAGTACTTC.